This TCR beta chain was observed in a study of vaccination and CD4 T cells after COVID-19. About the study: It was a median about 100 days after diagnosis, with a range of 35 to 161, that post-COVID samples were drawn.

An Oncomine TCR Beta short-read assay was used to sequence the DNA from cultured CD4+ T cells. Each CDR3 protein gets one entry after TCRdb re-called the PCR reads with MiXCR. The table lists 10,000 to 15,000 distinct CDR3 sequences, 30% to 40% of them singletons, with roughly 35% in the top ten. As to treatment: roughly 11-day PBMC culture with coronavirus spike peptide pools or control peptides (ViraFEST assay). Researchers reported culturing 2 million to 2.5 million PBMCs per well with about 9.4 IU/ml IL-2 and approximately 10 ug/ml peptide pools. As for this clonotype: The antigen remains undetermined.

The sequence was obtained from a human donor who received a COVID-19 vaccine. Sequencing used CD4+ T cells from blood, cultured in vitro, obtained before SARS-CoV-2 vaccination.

This CDR3 is CASSLIGYEQYF. The DNA for the CDR3 is TGTGCCAGCAGTCTCATTGGATACGAGCAGTACTTC. The V and J genes are TRBV12-3 or TRBV12-4 and TRBJ2-7, with D hard to call. There are 12 residues in the CDR3. Trimming shortened V by 5 bases and J by 4 bases, and 9 bases separated the two germline ends.